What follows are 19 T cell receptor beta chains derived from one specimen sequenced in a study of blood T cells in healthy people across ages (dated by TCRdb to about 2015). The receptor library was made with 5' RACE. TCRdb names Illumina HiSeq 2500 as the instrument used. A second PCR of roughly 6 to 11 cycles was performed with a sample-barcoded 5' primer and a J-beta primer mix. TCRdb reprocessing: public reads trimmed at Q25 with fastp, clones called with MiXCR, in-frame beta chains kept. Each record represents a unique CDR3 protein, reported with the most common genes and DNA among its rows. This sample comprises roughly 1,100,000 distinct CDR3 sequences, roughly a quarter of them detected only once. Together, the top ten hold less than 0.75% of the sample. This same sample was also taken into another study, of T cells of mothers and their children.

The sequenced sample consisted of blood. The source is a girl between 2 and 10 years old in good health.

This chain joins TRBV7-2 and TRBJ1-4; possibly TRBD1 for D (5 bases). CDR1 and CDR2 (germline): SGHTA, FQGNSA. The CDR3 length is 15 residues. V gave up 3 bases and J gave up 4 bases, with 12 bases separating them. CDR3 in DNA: TGTGCCAGCAGCTTGGTAAAGGGGTTTAATGAAAAACTGTTTTTT. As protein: CASSLVKGFNEKLFF.

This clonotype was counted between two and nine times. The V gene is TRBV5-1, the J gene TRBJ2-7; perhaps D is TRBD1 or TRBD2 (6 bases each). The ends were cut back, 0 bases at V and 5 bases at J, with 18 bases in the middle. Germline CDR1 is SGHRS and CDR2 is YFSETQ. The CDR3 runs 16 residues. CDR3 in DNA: TGCGCCAGCAGCTTGGAAGGGACAATCGGGGGCCACGAGCAGTACTTC. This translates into CASSLEGTIGGHEQYF.

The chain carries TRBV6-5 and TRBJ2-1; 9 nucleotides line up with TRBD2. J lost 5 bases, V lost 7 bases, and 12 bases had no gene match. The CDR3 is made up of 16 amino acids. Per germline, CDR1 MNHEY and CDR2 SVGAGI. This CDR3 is CASKYRVTSGHNEQFF. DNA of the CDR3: TGTGCCAGCAAATATCGGGTGACTAGCGGACACAATGAGCAGTTCTTC.

CDR3 in DNA: TGTGCCAGCAGTACAACGGACAGCCGGTTCAATTCACCCCTCCACTTT. The encoded protein is CASSTTDSRFNSPLHF. The chain has TRBV6-2 or TRBV6-3 and TRBJ1-6; D perhaps matches TRBD1 (6 bases). Trimming stripped 5 bases from V and 7 bases from J, with 18 bases between. Germline loops: CDR1 MNHEY, CDR2 SVGEGT. The CDR3 totals 16 residues.

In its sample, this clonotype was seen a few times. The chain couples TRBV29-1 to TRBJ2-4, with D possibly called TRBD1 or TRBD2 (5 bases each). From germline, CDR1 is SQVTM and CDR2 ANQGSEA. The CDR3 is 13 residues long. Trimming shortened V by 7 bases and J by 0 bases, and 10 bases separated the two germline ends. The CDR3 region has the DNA TGCAGCGCTTCTGGGACAGCCAAAAACATTCAGTACTTC. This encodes CSASGTAKNIQYF.

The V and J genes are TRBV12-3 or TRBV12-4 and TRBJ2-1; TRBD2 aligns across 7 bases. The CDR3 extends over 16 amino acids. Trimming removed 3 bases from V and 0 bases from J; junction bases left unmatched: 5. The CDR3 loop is CASSFGRQSSYNEQFF. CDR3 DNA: TGTGCCAGCAGTTTCGGGAGGCAAAGCTCCTACAATGAGCAGTTCTTC.

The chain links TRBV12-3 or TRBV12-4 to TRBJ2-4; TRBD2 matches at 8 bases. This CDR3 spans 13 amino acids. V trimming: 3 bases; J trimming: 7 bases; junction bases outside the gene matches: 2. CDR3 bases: TGTGCCAGCAGTTTCGCTAGCGGGAACATTCAGTACTTC. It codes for CASSFASGNIQYF.

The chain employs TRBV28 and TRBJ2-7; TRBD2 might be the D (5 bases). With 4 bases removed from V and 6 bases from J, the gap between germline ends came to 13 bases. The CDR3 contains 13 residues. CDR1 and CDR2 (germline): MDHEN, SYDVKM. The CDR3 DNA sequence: TGTGCCAGCAGTTCGGGGTTGGAACCCGAGCAGTACTTC. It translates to CASSSGLEPEQYF.

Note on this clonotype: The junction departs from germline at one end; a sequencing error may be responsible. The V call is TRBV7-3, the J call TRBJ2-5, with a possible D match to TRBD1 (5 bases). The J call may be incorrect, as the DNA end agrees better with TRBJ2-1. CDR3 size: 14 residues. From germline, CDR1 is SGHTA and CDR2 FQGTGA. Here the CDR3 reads CASSLTGLVNEQFF. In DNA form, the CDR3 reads TGTGCCAGCAGCTTAACGGGGCTGGTAAATGAACAGTTCTTC.

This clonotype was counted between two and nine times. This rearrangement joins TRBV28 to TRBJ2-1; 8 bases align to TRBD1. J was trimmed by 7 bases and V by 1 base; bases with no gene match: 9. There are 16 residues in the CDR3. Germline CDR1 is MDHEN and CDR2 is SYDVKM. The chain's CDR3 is CASSLLTDRVRNEQFF. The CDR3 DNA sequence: TGTGCCAGCAGTTTATTAACGGACAGGGTTAGGAATGAGCAGTTCTTC.

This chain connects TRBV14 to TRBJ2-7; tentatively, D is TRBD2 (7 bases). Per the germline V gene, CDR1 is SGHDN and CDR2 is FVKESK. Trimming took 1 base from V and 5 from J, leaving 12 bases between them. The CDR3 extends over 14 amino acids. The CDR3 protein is CASSQGQGRDEQYF. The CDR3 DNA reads TGTGCCAGCAGCCAAGGGCAGGGGAGGGACGAGCAGTACTTC.

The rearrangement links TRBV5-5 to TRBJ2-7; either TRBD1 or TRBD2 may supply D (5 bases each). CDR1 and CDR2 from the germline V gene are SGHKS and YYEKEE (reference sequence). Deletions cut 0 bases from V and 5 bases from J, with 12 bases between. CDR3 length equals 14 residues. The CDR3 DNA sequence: TGTGCCAGCAGCTTGGAGGGGACCTATGACGAGCAGTACTTC. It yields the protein CASSLEGTYDEQYF.

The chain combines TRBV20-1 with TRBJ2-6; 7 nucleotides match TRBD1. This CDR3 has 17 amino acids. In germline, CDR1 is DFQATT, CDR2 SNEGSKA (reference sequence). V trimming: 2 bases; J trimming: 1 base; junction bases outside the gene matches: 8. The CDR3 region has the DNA TGCAGTGCTAGACCCTGGGACAGAGAGTCTGGGGCCAACGTCCTGACTTTC. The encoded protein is CSARPWDRESGANVLTF.

The CDR3, as DNA: TGCGCCAGCAGCCCGACAGGCACTTCGACCTACGAGCAGTACTTC. Translation: CASSPTGTSTYEQYF. The chain has TRBV4-1 and TRBJ2-7, with D tentatively TRBD1 (6 bases). Trimming stripped 4 bases from V and 2 bases from J, with 15 bases between. Per germline, CDR1 MGHRA and CDR2 YSYEKL. This CDR3 region has 15 residues.

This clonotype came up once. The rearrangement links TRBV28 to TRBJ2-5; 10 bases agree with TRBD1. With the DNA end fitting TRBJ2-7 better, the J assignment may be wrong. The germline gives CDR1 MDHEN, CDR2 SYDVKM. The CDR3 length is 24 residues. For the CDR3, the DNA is TGTGCCAGCAGCTACCACATATCCCGACAGGGGGCTAGGAGAACCGGGACGGCCTCCTACGAGCAGTACTTC. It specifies CASSYHISRQGARRTGTASYEQYF.

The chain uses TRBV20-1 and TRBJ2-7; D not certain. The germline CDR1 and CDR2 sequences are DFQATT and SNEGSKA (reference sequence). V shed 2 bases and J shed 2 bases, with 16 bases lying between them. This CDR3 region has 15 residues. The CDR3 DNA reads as TGCAGTGCTAGACACAAAGGTACGAACCCCTACGAGCAGTACTTC. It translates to CSARHKGTNPYEQYF.

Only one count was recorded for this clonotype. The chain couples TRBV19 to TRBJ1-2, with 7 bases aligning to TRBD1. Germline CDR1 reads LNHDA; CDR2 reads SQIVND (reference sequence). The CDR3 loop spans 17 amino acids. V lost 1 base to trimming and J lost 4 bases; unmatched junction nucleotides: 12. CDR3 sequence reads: CASSIGYSTGSTYGYTF. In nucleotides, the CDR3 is TGTGCCAGTAGTATAGGTTATTCGACAGGGTCGACCTATGGCTACACCTTC.

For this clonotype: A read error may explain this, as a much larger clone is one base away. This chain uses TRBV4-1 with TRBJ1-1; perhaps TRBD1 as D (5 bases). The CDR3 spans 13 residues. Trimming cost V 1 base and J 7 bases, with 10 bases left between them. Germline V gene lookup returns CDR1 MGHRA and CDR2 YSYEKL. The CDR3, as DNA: TGCGCCAGCAGCCAAGGGTTAGGGGATGAAGCTTTCTTT. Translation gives CASSQGLGDEAFF.

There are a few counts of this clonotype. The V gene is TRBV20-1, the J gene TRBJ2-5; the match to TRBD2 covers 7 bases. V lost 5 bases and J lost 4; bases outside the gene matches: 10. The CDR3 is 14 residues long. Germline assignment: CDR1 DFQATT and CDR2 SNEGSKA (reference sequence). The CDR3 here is CSALPGRDIETQYF. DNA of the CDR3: TGCAGTGCTCTTCCAGGGAGGGATATAGAGACCCAGTACTTC.